The rows below give T cell receptor beta chains drawn from one sample of a study of blood T cells in healthy people across ages. TCRdb reprocessed the 5' RACE reads with MiXCR, giving one entry per CDR3 protein. The sample contains some 920,000 distinct CDR3 sequences, roughly half of which appear only once. The sample was blood. The receptor set was obtained from a woman aged 60 to 75 in good health. The CDR3 runs from the conserved cysteine through the conserved F or W. The order of the fields is D gene, V gene, J gene, clone size, CDR3 DNA, CDR3 protein. D genes are given only for firm matches. Some rows have no size entry. The others give once, few or many, or a class for an expanded clone.

-	TRBV25-1	TRBJ1-4	once	TGTGCCAGCAGTGAACGCCAGGGCCCGTTTTCAAAACTGTTTTTT	CASSERQGPFSKLFF
-	TRBV27	TRBJ2-7	-	TGTGCCAGCAGTTTATCGTGGACGTTAGCCTACGAGCAGTACTTC	CASSLSWTLAYEQYF
TRBD2	TRBV29-1	TRBJ2-1	-	TGCAGCGTTGGACCCCTAGCGGGAGTAAGTAACAATGAGCAGTTCTTC	CSVGPLAGVSNNEQFF
-	TRBV18	TRBJ2-3	-	TGTGCCAGCTCACCCTCCCAAGATACGCAGTATTTT	CASSPSQDTQYF
TRBD1	TRBV28	TRBJ1-2	-	TGTGCCAGCAGGGGGACAGGGGCCGGCTACACCTTC	CASRGTGAGYTF
-	TRBV5-1	TRBJ2-3	-	TGCGCCAGCAGCTTGCACGCAGATACGCAGTATTTT	CASSLHADTQYF
-	TRBV9	TRBJ2-7	-	TGTGCCAGCAGCGTAGGCCCGTTCTACGAGCAGTACTTC	CASSVGPFYEQYF
TRBD1	TRBV20-1	TRBJ2-3	-	TGCAGTGCTAGTGGGACAGGACGGGATACGCAGTATTTT	CSASGTGRDTQYF
TRBD2	TRBV5-5	TRBJ2-1	few	TGTGCCAGCAGACCCGGGAGGGCCCTAGAAAATGAGCAGTTCTTC	CASRPGRALENEQFF
-	TRBV28	TRBJ2-1	few	TGTGCCAGCAGAACAGGGATGACCCCCATTGAGCAGTTCTTC	CASRTGMTPIEQFF
-	TRBV27	TRBJ2-5	-	TGTGCCAACCTACAATGCCCTTCAGGGAAAGAGACCCAGTACTTC	CANLQCPSGKETQYF
TRBD1	TRBV11-1	TRBJ1-1	-	TGTGCCAGCAGCCACGTTTTACGGACAGGGGGGCAAGGGGAAATGAACACTGAAGCTTTCTTT	CASSHVLRTGGQGEMNTEAFF
TRBD2	TRBV6-5	TRBJ2-7	-	TGTGCCTCCTGGGCTAGCGGCAGCTCCTACGAGCAGTACTTC	CASWASGSSYEQYF
-	TRBV6-5	TRBJ2-3	-	TGTGCCAGCAGTTACCGAGCCATTCAGAGCACAGATACGCAGTATTTT	CASSYRAIQSTDTQYF
-	TRBV6-2/TRBV6-3	TRBJ1-5	-	TGTGCCAGCAGTTACTCTCCGCCACAGCCCCAGCATTTT	CASSYSPPQPQHF
-	TRBV5-8	TRBJ2-3	-	TGTGCCGGCAGCTTCCCCGAACCGGGACGAGGCACAGATACGCAGTATTTT	CAGSFPEPGRGTDTQYF
TRBD1	TRBV27	TRBJ2-5	few	TGTGCCAGCCGATCGACAGGGCCTCTGGAGACCCAGTACTTC	CASRSTGPLETQYF
TRBD1	TRBV4-1	TRBJ2-7	many	TGCGCCAGCAGCCCCCGACAGGGCTACGAGCAGTACTTC	CASSPRQGYEQYF
TRBD1	TRBV29-1	TRBJ2-3	few	TGCAGCGTTGAACGGCAGGGGGCTCCAGATACGCAGTATTTT	CSVERQGAPDTQYF
-	TRBV27	TRBJ2-4	few	TGTGCCAGCCGATCAGGGTTCTTAGCCAAAAACATTCAGTACTTC	CASRSGFLAKNIQYF
TRBD2	TRBV5-1	TRBJ2-7	-	TGCGCCAGCAGCTTGGCCGATTCGGGACTAGCGGGAGGGCGCGAGCAGTACTTC	CASSLADSGLAGGREQYF
-	TRBV4-2	TRBJ2-7	-	TGTGCCAGCAGCCAGCCCACTCCGGGACTTTTTAATTACAATGAGCAGTACTTC	CASSQPTPGLFNYNEQYF
-	TRBV27	TRBJ2-5	-	TGTGCCAGCAGCCCCATTGGGCCAGAGACCCAGTACTTC	CASSPIGPETQYF
TRBD1	TRBV7-9	TRBJ2-3	-	TGTGCCAGCAGTTGGACAGGGAGGTATGAAGATACGCAGTATTTT	CASSWTGRYEDTQYF
TRBD1	TRBV6-5	TRBJ2-7	-	TGTGCCAGCAGTTACCGGACAGGGAGGACCTACGAGCAGTACTTC	CASSYRTGRTYEQYF
TRBD2	TRBV7-2	TRBJ2-3	few	TGTGCCAGCAGCCGTGGAGCGGCTAGCGGGAGGGGAGATACGCAGTATTTT	CASSRGAASGRGDTQYF
-	TRBV12-3/TRBV12-4	TRBJ2-5	-	TGTGCCAGCAGTTTATATGGGACCCAGTACTTC	CASSLYGTQYF
-	TRBV3-1	TRBJ2-1	-	TGTGCCAGCCCGAAAAGGGACAATGAGCAGTTCTTC	CASPKRDNEQFF
-	TRBV29-1	TRBJ2-4	-	TGCAGCGTAGGAGTTTCGGCCAAAAACATTCAGTACTTC	CSVGVSAKNIQYF
-	TRBV7-2	TRBJ2-3	many	TGTGCCAGCAGTACAGGGTTGAATACGCAGTATTTT	CASSTGLNTQYF
TRBD2	TRBV7-2	TRBJ2-1	-	TGTGCCAGCAGCTCCCACCGTAGACTAGCGGGAGTTCGTGAGCAGTTCTTC	CASSSHRRLAGVREQFF
-	TRBV20-1	TRBJ1-1	-	TGCAGTAAGCGGAACACTGAAGCTTTCTTT	CSKRNTEAFF
TRBD1	TRBV25-1	TRBJ2-7	once	TGTGCCAGCAGTGACCTTTATAATATCGGGACAGGGAGGCACGAGCAGTACTTC	CASSDLYNIGTGRHEQYF
-	TRBV20-1	TRBJ2-1	-	TGCAGTGCTAGAGGGGACCCGCTAGCGCAGTTCTTC	CSARGDPLAQFF
-	TRBV27	TRBJ2-5	few	TGTGCCAGCAGTAATAGGGGGTGGGAGACCCAGTACTTC	CASSNRGWETQYF
-	TRBV6-2/TRBV6-3	TRBJ2-1	-	TGTGCCAGCAGGGAGGCACAGGTCAACAATGAGCAGTTCTTC	CASREAQVNNEQFF
TRBD2	TRBV20-1	TRBJ2-7	-	TGCAGTGCTAGAGTTGCTGCGGGAGAGTCCTACAATGAGCAGTACTTC	CSARVAAGESYNEQYF
-	TRBV4-3	TRBJ2-1	many	TGCGCCAGCAGCCAAGATCAATCTTTCTACAATGAGCAGTTCTTC	CASSQDQSFYNEQFF
TRBD1	TRBV12-3/TRBV12-4	TRBJ2-5	-	TGTGCCAGCAGCCCCGGGACAGGGGGCGCCTACGAGCGGTACTTC	CASSPGTGGAYERYF
-	TRBV12-3/TRBV12-4	TRBJ2-7	many	TGTGCCAGCCGGGGCCCGTACGAGCAGTACTTC	CASRGPYEQYF
TRBD1	TRBV7-9	TRBJ1-1	once	TGTGCCAGCAGCTCATCTTTGACAGGGCAGAACACTGAAGCTTTCTTT	CASSSSLTGQNTEAFF
TRBD2	TRBV7-9	TRBJ2-3	-	TGTGCCAGCAGCCCGAACAATATAGCGGGACGAGGCACAGATACGCAGTATTTT	CASSPNNIAGRGTDTQYF